This TCR beta chain was recorded in a study of T cell repertoires in cytomegalovirus infection. Study context: Public TCR beta signatures provided an indication of both CMV infection and a matching HLA type.

CDR1 is MRHNA and CDR2 is SNTAGT in the germline V gene. Trimming stripped 2 bases from V and 1 base from J, with 10 bases between. This CDR3 spans 15 amino acids. TCRdb reprocessed the reads with MiXCR, giving one entry per CDR3 protein. Seen here are around 99,000 distinct CDR3 sequences, 29% observed once, and the top ten hold about 81%. Regarding the study as a whole: HLA-C-restricted TCR beta clonotypes specific for CMV led the ex vivo response. CMV carriers with the relevant HLA were identified by cumulative public TCR beta family frequency.

A word on this clonotype: Its target is unknown.

Sequenced here: CD8+ T cells from cultured PBMCs, sampled from culture after CMV antigen stimulation. This chain uses TRBV6-4 with TRBJ2-3; D tentatively reads TRBD1 or TRBD2 (5 bases each). This clonotype was sampled from a human donor in good health (CMV status not recorded). Some clones in this sample may be carry-over from other donors' samples. DNA for the CDR3: TGTGCCAGCAGTGACAGGTGGGGACGCACAGATACGCAGTATTTT. Residues: CASSDRWGRTDTQYF.